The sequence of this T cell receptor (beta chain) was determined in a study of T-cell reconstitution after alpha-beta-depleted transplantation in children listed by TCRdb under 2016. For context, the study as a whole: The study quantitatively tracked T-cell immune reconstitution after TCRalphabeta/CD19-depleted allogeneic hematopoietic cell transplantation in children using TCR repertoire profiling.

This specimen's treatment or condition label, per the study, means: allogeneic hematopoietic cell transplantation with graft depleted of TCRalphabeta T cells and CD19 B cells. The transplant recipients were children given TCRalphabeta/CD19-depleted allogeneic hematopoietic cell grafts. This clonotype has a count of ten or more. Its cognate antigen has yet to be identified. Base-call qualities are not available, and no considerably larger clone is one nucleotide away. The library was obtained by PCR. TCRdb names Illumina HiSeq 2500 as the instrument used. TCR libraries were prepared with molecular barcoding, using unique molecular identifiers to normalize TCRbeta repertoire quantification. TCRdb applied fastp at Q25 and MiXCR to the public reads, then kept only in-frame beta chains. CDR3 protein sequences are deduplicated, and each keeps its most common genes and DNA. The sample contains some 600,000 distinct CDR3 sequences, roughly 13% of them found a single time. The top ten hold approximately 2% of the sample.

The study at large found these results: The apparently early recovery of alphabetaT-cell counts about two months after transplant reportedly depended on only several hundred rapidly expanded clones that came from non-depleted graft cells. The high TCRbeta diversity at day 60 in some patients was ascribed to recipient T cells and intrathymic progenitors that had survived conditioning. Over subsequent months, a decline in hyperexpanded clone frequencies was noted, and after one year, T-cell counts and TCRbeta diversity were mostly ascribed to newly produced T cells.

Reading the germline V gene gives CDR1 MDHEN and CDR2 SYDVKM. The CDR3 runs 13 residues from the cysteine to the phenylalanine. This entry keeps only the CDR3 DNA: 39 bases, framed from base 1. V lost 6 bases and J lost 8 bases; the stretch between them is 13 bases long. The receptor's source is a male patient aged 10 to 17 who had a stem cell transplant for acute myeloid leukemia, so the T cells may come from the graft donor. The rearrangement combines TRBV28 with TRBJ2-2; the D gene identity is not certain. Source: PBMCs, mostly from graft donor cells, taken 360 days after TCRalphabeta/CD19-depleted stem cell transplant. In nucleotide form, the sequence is TGTGCCAGCAGCCCCGTCCCATCGGGGGAGCTGTTTTTT. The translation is CASSPVPSGELFF. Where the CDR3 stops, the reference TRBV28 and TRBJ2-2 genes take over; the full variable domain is DVKVTQSSRYLVKRTGEKVFLECVQDMDHENMFWYRQDPGLGLRLIYFSYDVKMKEKGDIPEGYSVSREKKERFSLILESASTNQTSMYLCASSPVPSGELFFGEGSRLTVL.